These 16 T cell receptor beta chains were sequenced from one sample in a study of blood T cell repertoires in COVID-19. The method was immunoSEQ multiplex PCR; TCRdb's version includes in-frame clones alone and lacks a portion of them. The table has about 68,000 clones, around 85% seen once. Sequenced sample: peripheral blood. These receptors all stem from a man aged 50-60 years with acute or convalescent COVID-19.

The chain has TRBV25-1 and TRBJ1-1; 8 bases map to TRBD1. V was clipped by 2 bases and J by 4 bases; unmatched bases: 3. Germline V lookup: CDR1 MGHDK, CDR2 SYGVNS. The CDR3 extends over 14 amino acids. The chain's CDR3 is CASSEPTGGTEAFF. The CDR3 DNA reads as TGTGCCAGCAGTGAACCCACAGGGGGCACTGAAGCTTTCTTT.

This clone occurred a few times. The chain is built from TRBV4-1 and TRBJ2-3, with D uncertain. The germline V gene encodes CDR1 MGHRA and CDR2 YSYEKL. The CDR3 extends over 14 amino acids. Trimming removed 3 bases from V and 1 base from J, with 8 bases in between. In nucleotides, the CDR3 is TGCGCCAGCAGCCACCATACGGGCACAGATACGCAGTATTTT. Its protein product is CASSHHTGTDTQYF.

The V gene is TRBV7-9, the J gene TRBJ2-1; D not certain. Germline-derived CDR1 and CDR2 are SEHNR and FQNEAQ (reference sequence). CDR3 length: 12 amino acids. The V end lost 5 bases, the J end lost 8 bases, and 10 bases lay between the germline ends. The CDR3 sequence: CASSPVFHEQFF. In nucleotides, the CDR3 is TGTGCCAGCAGCCCCGTATTTCATGAGCAGTTCTTC.

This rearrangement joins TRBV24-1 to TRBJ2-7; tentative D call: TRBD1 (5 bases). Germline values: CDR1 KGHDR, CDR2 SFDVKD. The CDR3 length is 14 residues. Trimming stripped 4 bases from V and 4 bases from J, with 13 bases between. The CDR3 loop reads CATSEDKGIYEQYV. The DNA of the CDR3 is TGTGCCACCAGTGAAGACAAGGGGATATACGAGCAGTACGTC.

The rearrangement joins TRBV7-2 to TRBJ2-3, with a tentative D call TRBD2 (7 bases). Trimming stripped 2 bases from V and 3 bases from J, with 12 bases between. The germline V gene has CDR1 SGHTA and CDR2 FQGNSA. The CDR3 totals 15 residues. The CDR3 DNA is TGTGCCAGCAGCTTAAGGGGGGGGCGGACAGATACGCAGTATTTT. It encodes CASSLRGGRTDTQYF.

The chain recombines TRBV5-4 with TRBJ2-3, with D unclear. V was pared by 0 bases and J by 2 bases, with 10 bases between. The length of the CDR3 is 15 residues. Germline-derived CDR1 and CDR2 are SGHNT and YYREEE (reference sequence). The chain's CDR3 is CASSLGLSHTDTQYF. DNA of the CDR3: TGTGCCAGCAGCTTGGGACTTTCACACACAGATACGCAGTATTTT.

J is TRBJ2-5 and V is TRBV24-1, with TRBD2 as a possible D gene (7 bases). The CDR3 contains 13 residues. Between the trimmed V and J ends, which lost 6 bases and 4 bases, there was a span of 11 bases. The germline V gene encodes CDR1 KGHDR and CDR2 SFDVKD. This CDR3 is CATSRGGSETQYF. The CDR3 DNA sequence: TGTGCCACCAGTAGGGGGGGCTCAGAGACCCAGTACTTC.

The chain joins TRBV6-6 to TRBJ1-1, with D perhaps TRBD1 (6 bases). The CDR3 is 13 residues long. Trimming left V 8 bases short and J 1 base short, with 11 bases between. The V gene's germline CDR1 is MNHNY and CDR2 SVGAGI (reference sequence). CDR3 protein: CASGTTGNTEAFF. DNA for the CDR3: TGTGCCAGCGGAACGACAGGGAACACTGAAGCTTTCTTT.

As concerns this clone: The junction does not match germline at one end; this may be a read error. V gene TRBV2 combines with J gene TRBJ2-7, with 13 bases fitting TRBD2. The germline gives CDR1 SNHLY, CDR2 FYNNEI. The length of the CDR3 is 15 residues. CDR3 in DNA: TGTGCCAGCAGCGAAGGGACTAGCGGGGAATACGAGCAGTACTTC. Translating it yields CASSEGTSGEYEQYF.

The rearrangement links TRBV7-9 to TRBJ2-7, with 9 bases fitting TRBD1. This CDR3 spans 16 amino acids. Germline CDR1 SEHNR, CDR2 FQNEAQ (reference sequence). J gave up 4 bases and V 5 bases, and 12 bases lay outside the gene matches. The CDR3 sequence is CASSPVPKTGGYEQYF. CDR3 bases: TGTGCCAGCAGCCCCGTCCCGAAGACAGGGGGATACGAGCAGTACTTC.

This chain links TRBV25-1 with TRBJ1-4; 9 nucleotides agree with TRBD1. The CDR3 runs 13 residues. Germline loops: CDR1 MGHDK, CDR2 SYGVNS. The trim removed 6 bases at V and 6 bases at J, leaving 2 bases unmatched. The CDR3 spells CASRQGADEKLFF. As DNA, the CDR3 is TGTGCCAGCAGACAGGGGGCGGATGAAAAACTGTTTTTT.

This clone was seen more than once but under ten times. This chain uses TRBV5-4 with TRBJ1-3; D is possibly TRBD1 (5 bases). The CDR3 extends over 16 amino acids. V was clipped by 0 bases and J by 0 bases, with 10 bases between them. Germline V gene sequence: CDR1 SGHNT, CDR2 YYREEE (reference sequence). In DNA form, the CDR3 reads TGTGCCAGCAGCTTGGATAGGGGAATCTCTGGAAACACCATATATTTT. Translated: CASSLDRGISGNTIYF.

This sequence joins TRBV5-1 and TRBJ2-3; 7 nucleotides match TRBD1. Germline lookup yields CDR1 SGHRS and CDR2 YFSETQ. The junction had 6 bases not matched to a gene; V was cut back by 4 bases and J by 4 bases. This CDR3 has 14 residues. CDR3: CASSGLQGADTQYF. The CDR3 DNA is TGCGCCAGCAGCGGGCTCCAGGGGGCAGATACGCAGTATTTT. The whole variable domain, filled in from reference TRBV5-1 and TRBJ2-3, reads KAGVTQTPRYLIKTRGQQVTLSCSPISGHRSVSWYQQTPGQGLQFLFEYFSETQRNKGNFPGRFSGRQFSNSRSEMNVSTLELGDSALYLCASSGLQGADTQYFGPGTRLTVL.

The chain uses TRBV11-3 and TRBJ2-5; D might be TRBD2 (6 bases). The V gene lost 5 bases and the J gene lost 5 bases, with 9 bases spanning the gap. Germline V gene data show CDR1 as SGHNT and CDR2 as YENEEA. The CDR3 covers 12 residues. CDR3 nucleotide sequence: TGTGCCAGCAGCGGGGGGAGGGAGACCCAGTACTTC. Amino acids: CASSGGRETQYF.

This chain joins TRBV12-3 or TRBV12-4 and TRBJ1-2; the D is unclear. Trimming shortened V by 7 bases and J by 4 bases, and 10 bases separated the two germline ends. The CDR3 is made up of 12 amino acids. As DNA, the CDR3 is TGTGCCAGCATCGGGGAAGGCTATGGCTACACCTTC. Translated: CASIGEGYGYTF.

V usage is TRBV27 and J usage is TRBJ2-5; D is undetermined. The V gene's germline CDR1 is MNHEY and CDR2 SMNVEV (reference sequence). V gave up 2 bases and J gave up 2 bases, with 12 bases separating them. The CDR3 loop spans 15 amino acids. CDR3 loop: CASSLKKNYQETQYF. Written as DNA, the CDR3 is TGTGCCAGCAGTTTAAAAAAGAACTATCAAGAGACCCAGTACTTC.